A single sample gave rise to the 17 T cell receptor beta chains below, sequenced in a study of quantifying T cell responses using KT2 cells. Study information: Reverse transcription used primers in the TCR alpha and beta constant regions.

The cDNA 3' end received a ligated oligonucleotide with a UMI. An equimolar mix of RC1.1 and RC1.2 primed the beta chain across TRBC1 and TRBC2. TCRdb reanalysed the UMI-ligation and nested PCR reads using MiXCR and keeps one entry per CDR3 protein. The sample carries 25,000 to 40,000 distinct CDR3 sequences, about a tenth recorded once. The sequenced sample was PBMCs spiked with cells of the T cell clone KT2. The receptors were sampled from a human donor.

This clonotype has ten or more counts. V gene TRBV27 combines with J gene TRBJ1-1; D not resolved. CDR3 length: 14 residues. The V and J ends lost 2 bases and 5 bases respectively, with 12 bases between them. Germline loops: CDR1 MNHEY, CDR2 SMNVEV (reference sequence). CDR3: CASSLDLLGTEAFF. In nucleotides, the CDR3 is TGTGCCAGCAGTTTAGACCTTCTGGGGACTGAAGCTTTCTTT.

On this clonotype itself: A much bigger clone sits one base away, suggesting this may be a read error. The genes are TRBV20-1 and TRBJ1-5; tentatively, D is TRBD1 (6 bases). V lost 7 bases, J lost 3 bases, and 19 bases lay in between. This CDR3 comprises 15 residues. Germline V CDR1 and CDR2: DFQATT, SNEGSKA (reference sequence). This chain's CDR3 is CSVLQVGGFNQPQHF. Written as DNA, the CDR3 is TGCAGTGTCCTGCAGGTTGGGGGCTTCAATCAGCCCCAGCATTTT.

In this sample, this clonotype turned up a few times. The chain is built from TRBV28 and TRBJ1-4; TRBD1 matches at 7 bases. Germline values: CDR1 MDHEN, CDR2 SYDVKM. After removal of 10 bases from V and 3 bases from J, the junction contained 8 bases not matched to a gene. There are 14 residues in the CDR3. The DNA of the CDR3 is TGTGCCATCTCCAGGGGGATCGCTAATGAAAAACTGTTTTTT. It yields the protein CAISRGIANEKLFF.

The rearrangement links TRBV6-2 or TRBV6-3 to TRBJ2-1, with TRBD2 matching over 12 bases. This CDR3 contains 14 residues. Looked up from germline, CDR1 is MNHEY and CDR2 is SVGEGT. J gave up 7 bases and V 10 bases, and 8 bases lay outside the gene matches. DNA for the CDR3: TGTGCCACCTTCACTAGCGGGAGGAGGAATGAGCAGTTCTTC. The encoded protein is CATFTSGRRNEQFF.

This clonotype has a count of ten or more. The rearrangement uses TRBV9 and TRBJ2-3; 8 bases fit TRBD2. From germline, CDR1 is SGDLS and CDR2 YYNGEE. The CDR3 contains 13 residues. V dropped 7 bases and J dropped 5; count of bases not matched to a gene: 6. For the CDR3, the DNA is TGTGCCAGCTCTAGCGGGCAAGAAGATACGCAGTATTTT. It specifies CASSSGQEDTQYF.

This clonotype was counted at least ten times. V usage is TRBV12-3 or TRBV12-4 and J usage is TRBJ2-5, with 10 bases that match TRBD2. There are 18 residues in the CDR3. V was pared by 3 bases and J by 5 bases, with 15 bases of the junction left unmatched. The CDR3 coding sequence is TGTGCCAGCAGTTTCCAACTGGATTTAGCGGGAGGCCGGGAGACCCAGTACTTC. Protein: CASSFQLDLAGGRETQYF.

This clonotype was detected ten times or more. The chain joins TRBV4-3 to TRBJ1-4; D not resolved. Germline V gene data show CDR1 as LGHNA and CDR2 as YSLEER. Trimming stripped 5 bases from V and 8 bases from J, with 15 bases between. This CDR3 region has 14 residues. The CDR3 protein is CASSDGNFGEKLFF. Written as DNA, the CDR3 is TGCGCCAGCAGCGATGGGAATTTTGGGGAAAAACTGTTTTTT.

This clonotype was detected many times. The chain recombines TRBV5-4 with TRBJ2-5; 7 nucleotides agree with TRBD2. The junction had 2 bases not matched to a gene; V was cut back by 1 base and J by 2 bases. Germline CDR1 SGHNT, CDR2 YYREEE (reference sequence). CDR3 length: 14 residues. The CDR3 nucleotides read TGTGCCAGCAGCTTGTTCGGGGGGCAAGAGACCCAGTACTTC. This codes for CASSLFGGQETQYF.

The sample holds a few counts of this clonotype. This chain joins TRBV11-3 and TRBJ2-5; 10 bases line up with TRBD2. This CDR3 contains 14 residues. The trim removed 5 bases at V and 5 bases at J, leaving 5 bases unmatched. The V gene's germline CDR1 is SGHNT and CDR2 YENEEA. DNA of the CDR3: TGTGCCAGCAGCCTACTAGCGGGATCGGAGACCCAGTACTTC. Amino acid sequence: CASSLLAGSETQYF.

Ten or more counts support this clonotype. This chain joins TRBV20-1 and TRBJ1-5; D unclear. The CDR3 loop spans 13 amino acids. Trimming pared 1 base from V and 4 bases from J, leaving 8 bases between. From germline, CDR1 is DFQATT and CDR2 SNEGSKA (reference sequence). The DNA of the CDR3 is TGCAGTGCTAGAGGGTCCCTTAATCAGCCCCAGCATTTT. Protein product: CSARGSLNQPQHF.

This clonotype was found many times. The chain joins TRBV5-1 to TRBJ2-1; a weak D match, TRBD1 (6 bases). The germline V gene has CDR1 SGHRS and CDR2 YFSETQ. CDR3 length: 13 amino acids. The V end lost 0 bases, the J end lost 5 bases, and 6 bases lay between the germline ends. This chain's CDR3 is CASSLDRDNEQFF. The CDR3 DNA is TGCGCCAGCAGCTTGGACAGGGACAATGAGCAGTTCTTC.

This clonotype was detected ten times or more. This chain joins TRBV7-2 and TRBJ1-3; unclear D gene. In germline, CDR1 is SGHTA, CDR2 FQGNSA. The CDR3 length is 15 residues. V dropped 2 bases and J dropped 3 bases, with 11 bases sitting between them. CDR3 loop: CASSLHQVYGNTIYF. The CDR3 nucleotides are TGTGCCAGCAGCTTACATCAGGTGTATGGAAACACCATATATTTT. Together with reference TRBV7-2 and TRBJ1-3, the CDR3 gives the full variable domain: GAGVSQSPSNKVTEKGKDVELRCDPISGHTALYWYRQSLGQGLEFLIYFQGNSAPDKSGLPSDRFSAERTGGSVSTLTIQRTQQEDSAVYLCASSLHQVYGNTIYFGEGSWLTVV.

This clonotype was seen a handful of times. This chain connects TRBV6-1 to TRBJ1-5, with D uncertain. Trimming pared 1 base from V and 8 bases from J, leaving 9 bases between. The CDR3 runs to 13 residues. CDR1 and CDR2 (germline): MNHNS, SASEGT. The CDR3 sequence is CASSEENEKPQHF. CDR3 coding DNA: TGTGCCAGCAGTGAAGAGAACGAGAAGCCCCAGCATTTT.

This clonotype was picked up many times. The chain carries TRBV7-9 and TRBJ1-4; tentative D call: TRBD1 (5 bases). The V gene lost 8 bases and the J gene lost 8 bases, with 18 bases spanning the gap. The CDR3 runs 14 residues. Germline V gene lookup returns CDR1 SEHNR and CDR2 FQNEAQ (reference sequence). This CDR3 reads CASRPRTLEEKLFF. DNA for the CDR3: TGTGCCAGCCGCCCCCGGACACTGGAAGAAAAACTGTTTTTT.

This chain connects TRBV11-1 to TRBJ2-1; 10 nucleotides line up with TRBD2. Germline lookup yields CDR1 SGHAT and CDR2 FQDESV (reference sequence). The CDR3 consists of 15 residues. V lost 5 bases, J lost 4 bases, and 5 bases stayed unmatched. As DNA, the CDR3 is TGTGCCAGCAGCAGAGAGCGGGAGGGATACAATGAGCAGTTCTTC. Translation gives CASSREREGYNEQFF.

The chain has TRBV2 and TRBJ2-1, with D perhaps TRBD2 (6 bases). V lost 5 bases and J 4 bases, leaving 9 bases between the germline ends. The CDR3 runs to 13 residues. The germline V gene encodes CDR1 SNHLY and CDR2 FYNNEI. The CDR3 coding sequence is TGTGCCAGCAGTTTCGGGAGTTACAATGAGCAGTTCTTC. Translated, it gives CASSFGSYNEQFF.

CDR3 nucleotides: TGCAGTGCTAGAGATACTGGCGGGGGGGCCGCTGGTGAGCAGTTCTTC. Amino acids: CSARDTGGGAAGEQFF. The V and J genes are TRBV20-1 and TRBJ2-1; 9 positions match TRBD2. V gave up 0 bases and J gave up 9 bases; unmatched junction bases: 12. Germline CDR1 DFQATT, CDR2 SNEGSKA (reference sequence). The CDR3 contains 16 residues.